The source of this TCR beta chain is a study of blood T cell repertoires in COVID-19. Produced via immunoSEQ multiplex PCR; TCRdb's table is partial and in-frame only. The sample includes roughly 180,000 clones, nearly 80% seen only once; the top ten take roughly an eighth. V was shortened by 8 bases and J by 1 base, with 15 bases between the two germline ends. There are 14 residues in the CDR3. CDR1 and CDR2 (germline): MNHEY, SMNVEV (reference sequence). The age range of participants was 18 to 89 years, with residence in under 25 US areas. Exposed enrollees encountered a COVID-19 case at some point within 2 weeks before study entry.

This sequence originates from a man in his 60s who had been exposed to COVID-19. The chain links TRBV27 to TRBJ2-7; D perhaps matches TRBD2 (6 bases). The material sequenced was PBMCs or T cells enriched from blood (not recorded which). The DNA for the CDR3 is TGTGCCAGCTCCCGAGGAGGGGTGTCCTACGAGCAGTACTTC. As protein: CASSRGGVSYEQYF.